The 26 T cell receptor beta chains in this list originate from one sample, sequenced in a study of a mutant IDH1 vaccine in newly diagnosed glioma. As to time point: baseline, week 1 (first vaccination visit). The treatment was: pre-vaccination baseline after standard-of-care therapy. Clones were read by immunoSEQ multiplex PCR, and TCRdb kept only the in-frame ones, dropping some. Of 30,000 or so clones detected, about 80% appear once; the ten largest clones hold roughly 19%. The specimen comprised PBMCs, sampled from a glioma patient treated with radiotherapy, temozolomide or both. All receptors derive from a man aged 25-45 years with glioma.

The J gene is TRBJ1-2, the V gene TRBV6-1; D not resolved. Germline V gives CDR1 MNHNS, CDR2 SASEGT. Deletions cut 8 bases from V and 3 bases from J, with 13 bases between. This CDR3 contains 13 residues. The DNA for the CDR3 is TGTGCCAGCCGGGAGGTTTCCGACTATGGCTACACCTTC. Translated: CASREVSDYGYTF.

The CDR3 loop is CASSHLSGVNEKLFF. CDR3 nucleotides: TGTGCCAGTAGCCATTTAAGTGGAGTTAATGAAAAACTGTTTTTT. The chain recombines TRBV19 with TRBJ1-4; no definite D call. V dropped 6 bases and J dropped 4 bases, with 15 bases sitting between them. The germline V gene encodes CDR1 LNHDA and CDR2 SQIVND (reference sequence). The CDR3 contains 15 residues.

The gene calls are TRBV10-3 and TRBJ1-3, with D possibly TRBD1 on 5 matching bases. The CDR3 is 16 residues long. Trimming took off 2 bases at V and 1 base at J, with 12 bases between the two ends. Germline V gene sequence: CDR1 ENHRY, CDR2 SYGVKD. CDR3 nucleotides: TGTGCCATCAGTGAGGCGGGGGTAGGATCTGGAAACACCATATATTTT. Translation gives CAISEAGVGSGNTIYF.

This chain uses TRBV7-9 with TRBJ2-7, with 8 bases aligning to TRBD1. The V and J ends lost 5 bases and 3 bases, in that order; junction bases with no gene match: 12. Germline lookup yields CDR1 SEHNR and CDR2 FQNEAQ (reference sequence). The CDR3 extends over 16 amino acids. Here the CDR3 reads CASSGARRGQDYEQYF. CDR3 bases: TGTGCCAGCAGCGGGGCGAGGAGGGGACAGGACTACGAGCAGTACTTC.

The chain carries TRBV6-1 and TRBJ1-2; D remains ambiguous. Trimming took off 5 bases at V and 0 bases at J, with 7 bases between the two ends. This CDR3 spans 13 amino acids. Germline V CDR1 and CDR2: MNHNS, SASEGT. CDR3 nucleotides: TGTGCCAGCAGTTTGGAAGCTAACTATGGCTACACCTTC. Its protein is CASSLEANYGYTF.

The V and J genes are TRBV25-1 and TRBJ1-2; no definite D call. This CDR3 spans 14 amino acids. Trimming cost V 1 base and J 4 bases, with 10 bases left between them. Looked up from germline, CDR1 is MGHDK and CDR2 is SYGVNS. CDR3 nucleotide sequence: TGTGCCAGCAGTGAATTGATCCAGTCCTATGGCTACACCTTC. Its protein product is CASSELIQSYGYTF.

CDR3 residues: CASSQRSDSGNTIYF. CDR3 DNA: TGCGCCAGCAGCCAACGTTCGGACTCTGGAAACACCATATATTTT. The chain has TRBV4-1 and TRBJ1-3, with D unresolved. Trimming cost V 2 bases and J 0 bases, with 8 bases left between them. CDR1 is MGHRA and CDR2 is YSYEKL in the germline V gene. The CDR3 loop spans 15 amino acids.

V and J are TRBV5-1 and TRBJ2-7, with D perhaps matching TRBD1 (5 bases). Trimming pared 2 bases from V and 0 bases from J, leaving 12 bases between. Germline V lookup: CDR1 SGHRS, CDR2 YFSETQ. This CDR3 has 15 residues. This chain's CDR3 is CASSLQAGFSYEQYF. The DNA of the CDR3 is TGCGCCAGCAGCTTACAGGCCGGATTCTCCTACGAGCAGTACTTC.

In the case of this clone: Other DNA sequences within the sample encode an identical CDR3. The chain uses TRBV6-1 and TRBJ1-5; D is undetermined. Looked up from germline, CDR1 is MNHNS and CDR2 is SASEGT. This CDR3 comprises 12 residues. Deletions cut 6 bases from V and 5 bases from J, with 8 bases between. The CDR3 reads CASRVGDQPQHF. The DNA of the CDR3 is TGTGCCAGCAGGGTTGGAGATCAGCCCCAGCATTTT.

This chain uses TRBV14 with TRBJ2-3; a possible D gene is TRBD1 (6 bases). The CDR3 extends over 17 amino acids. The V gene lost 0 bases and the J gene lost 0 bases, with 13 bases spanning the gap. CDR1 and CDR2 from the germline V gene are SGHDN and FVKESK. The CDR3 coding sequence is TGTGCCAGCAGCCAAGATGTGGCAGGGGCTAGCACAGATACGCAGTATTTT. Translating gives CASSQDVAGASTDTQYF.

V gene TRBV30 combines with J gene TRBJ1-2; D is ambiguous. V lost 0 bases and J lost 5, with 7 bases in between. Germline V gene data show CDR1 as GTSNPN and CDR2 as SVGIG (reference sequence). The CDR3 has 12 amino acids. CDR3 loop: CAWSVGRYGYTF. CDR3 in DNA: TGTGCCTGGAGTGTAGGCCGTTATGGCTACACCTTC.

V and J are TRBV19 and TRBJ1-2; D not certain. The CDR3 loop spans 14 amino acids. Trimming took 1 base from V and 3 from J, leaving 9 bases between them. CDR1 is LNHDA, CDR2 SQIVND, per germline (reference sequence). The CDR3 nucleotides read TGTGCCAGTAGTATAGCCAGATTCTACTATGGCTACACCTTC. Translated: CASSIARFYYGYTF.

The chain employs TRBV18 and TRBJ2-5; no reliable D call. The CDR3 sequence is 13 residues long. Between the trimmed V and J ends, which lost 5 bases and 5 bases, there was a span of 12 bases. The germline gives CDR1 KGHSH, CDR2 LQKENI. CDR3 loop: CASSTYLRETQYF. The CDR3 nucleotides are TGTGCCAGCTCAACCTACCTCCGTGAGACCCAGTACTTC.

This sequence joins TRBV5-4 and TRBJ2-7, with 15 bases identical to TRBD2. The V and J ends lost 4 bases and 6 bases, in that order; junction bases with no gene match: 2. The CDR3 has 14 amino acids. Germline V gives CDR1 SGHNT, CDR2 YYREEE (reference sequence). This CDR3 is CASSLGLAGGEQYF. CDR3 in DNA: TGTGCCAGCAGCCTGGGACTAGCGGGAGGCGAGCAGTACTTC.

This rearrangement joins TRBV4-2 to TRBJ1-3, with TRBD1 as a possible D gene (6 bases). The germline CDR1 and CDR2 sequences are LGHNA and YNFKEQ. The CDR3 contains 16 residues. The V end lost 0 bases, the J end lost 0 bases, and 9 bases lay between the germline ends. Written as DNA, the CDR3 is TGTGCCAGCAGCCAAGATCTACAGGGCTCTGGAAACACCATATATTTT. Its protein product is CASSQDLQGSGNTIYF.

This clone has only one observation. This sequence joins TRBV7-9 and TRBJ2-1; 8 nucleotides align to TRBD2. The CDR3 loop spans 15 amino acids. V lost 2 bases and J lost 4; bases outside the gene matches: 4. Germline V gene sequence: CDR1 SEHNR, CDR2 FQNEAQ (reference sequence). In DNA form, the CDR3 reads TGTGCCAGCAGCTTAACGGGAGGGCAATACAATGAGCAGTTCTTC. Protein product: CASSLTGGQYNEQFF.

This chain uses TRBV7-2 with TRBJ1-5; 7 nucleotides align to TRBD1. CDR3 length: 14 residues. V lost 6 bases to trimming and J lost 7 bases; unmatched junction nucleotides: 9. CDR1 is SGHTA and CDR2 is FQGNSA in the germline V gene. The CDR3 sequence: CASSLRQGEQPQHF. The CDR3 DNA follows: TGTGCCAGCAGTCTTAGACAGGGAGAGCAGCCCCAGCATTTT.

V gene TRBV4-1 combines with J gene TRBJ2-7, with 12 bases fitting TRBD2. The CDR3 runs 18 residues. Germline CDR1 is MGHRA and CDR2 is YSYEKL. V lost 0 bases, J lost 1 base, and 7 bases stayed unmatched. CDR3 sequence (DNA): TGCGCCAGCAGCCAAGAGACTAGCGGGGGAACTTTGTCCTACGAGCAGTACTTC. Protein sequence: CASSQETSGGTLSYEQYF.

The J gene is TRBJ2-3, the V gene TRBV19; D might be TRBD1 (7 bases). The CDR3 runs to 14 residues. Looked up from germline, CDR1 is LNHDA and CDR2 is SQIVND (reference sequence). Trimming removed 7 bases at V and 4 bases at J, with 15 bases between. DNA for the CDR3: TGTGCCAGTATGGCAGGGGGGTTCGCAGATACGCAGTATTTT. It encodes CASMAGGFADTQYF.

This sequence joins TRBV29-1 and TRBJ1-1, with 7 nucleotides matching TRBD1. There are 11 residues in the CDR3. Germline CDR1 reads SQVTM; CDR2 reads ANQGSEA. The ends lost 7 bases at V and 6 bases at J; junction bases unmatched: 5. The CDR3, as DNA: TGCAGCGATTCGACAGGGTCTGAAGCTTTCTTT. Protein: CSDSTGSEAFF. The full variable domain, its missing parts supplied by reference TRBV29-1 and TRBJ1-1, is SAVISQKPSRDICQRGTSLTIQCQVDSQVTMMFWYRQQPGQSLTLIATANQGSEATYESGFVIDKFPISRPNLTFSTLTVSNMSPEDSSIYLCSDSTGSEAFFGQGTRLTVV.

The sample holds one count of this clone. This rearrangement joins TRBV15 to TRBJ2-1; maybe TRBD2 (5 bases). V was clipped by 9 bases and J by 7 bases, with 13 bases between them. Per the germline V gene, CDR1 is LNHNV and CDR2 is YYDKDF (reference sequence). This CDR3 is 12 amino acids long. The CDR3 nucleotides are TGTGCCACTACTGAAGGGAGAAATGAGCAGTTCTTC. Protein product: CATTEGRNEQFF.

The genes are TRBV9 and TRBJ1-3, with D tentatively TRBD1 (6 bases). Per the germline V gene, CDR1 is SGDLS and CDR2 is YYNGEE. The CDR3 consists of 16 residues. V was cut by 0 bases and J by 0 bases, with 10 bases left in between. CDR3 sequence (DNA): TGTGCCAGCAGCGTAGCCGGACAGAGCTCTGGAAACACCATATATTTT. The encoded protein is CASSVAGQSSGNTIYF.

This sequence joins TRBV9 and TRBJ1-4, with TRBD1 identical over 7 bases. Germline CDR1 and CDR2: SGDLS and YYNGEE. Losses at the gene ends were 0 bases for V and 4 bases for J; bases not matched to a gene: 3. The CDR3 consists of 15 residues. This CDR3 is CASSVDGTVNEKLFF. The CDR3 DNA follows: TGTGCCAGCAGCGTAGACGGGACAGTTAATGAAAAACTGTTTTTT.

The chain joins TRBV19 to TRBJ1-6; D is uncertain. CDR3 length equals 20 residues. Germline CDR1 is LNHDA and CDR2 is SQIVND (reference sequence). With 3 bases removed from V and 5 bases from J, the gap between germline ends came to 26 bases. The CDR3: CASSMRGVAVLKRNNSPLHF. The CDR3 region has the DNA TGTGCCAGTAGTATGAGAGGAGTGGCAGTTCTCAAACGAAATAATTCACCCCTCCACTTT.

This clone was seen a single time. This chain connects TRBV13 to TRBJ2-7; a weak D match, TRBD1 (6 bases). The CDR3 is 13 amino acids. V was shortened by 6 bases and J by 0 bases, with 9 bases between the two germline ends. CDR1 and CDR2 from the germline V gene are PRHDT and FYEKMQ (reference sequence). The CDR3, as DNA: TGTGCCAGCAGAGGACAGAGCTCCTACGAGCAGTACTTC. It translates to CASRGQSSYEQYF.

CDR3 amino acids: CASSLAMATYNSPLHF. In DNA form, the CDR3 reads TGTGCCAGCAGCTTAGCAATGGCTACCTATAATTCACCCCTCCACTTT. This chain joins TRBV7-8 and TRBJ1-6; D unresolved. V lost 0 bases and J lost 2, with 8 bases in between. Looked up from germline, CDR1 is SGHVS and CDR2 is FQNEAQ. The CDR3 runs to 16 residues.